The present entry profiles one T cell receptor beta chain with its context. Its cognate antigen is unknown. The stimulus was an HIV-1 Gag 15-mer peptide pool, about 1 ug/peptide/mL. Responding CD4+ T cells were sorted by upregulation of both CD40 ligand and CD69. CD8+ T cells were removed from PBMCs prior to stimulation. The immunoSEQ assay was version 4, run in survey mode. Using immunoSEQ multiplex PCR, the repertoire was profiled, and TCRdb retains in-frame clones only, with some absent. Of fewer than 35,000 clones in the sample, 65% to 75% were seen once. The sample originates from a study of persistence of HIV-infected CD4 T cells. Findings and caveats of the study: The rare CMV-responding cells with HIV-1 proviruses were not separately TCR-sequenced. Degenerate expanded CDR3beta sequences were enriched among CMV- and Gag-responding cells.

The sample in question was CD4+ T cells sorted from PBMCs after approximately 19-hour stimulation, obtained from a patient who received antiretroviral therapy. The source of this sequence is an adult man with HIV who was CMV-seropositive.

The CDR3 spells CASVSGGDNEQFF. The CDR3, as DNA: TGTGCCAGCGTTAGCGGGGGGGACAATGAGCAGTTCTTC. The chain carries TRBV6-5 and TRBJ2-1; 11 bases map to TRBD2. V lost 8 bases to trimming and J lost 5 bases; unmatched junction nucleotides: 2. The CDR3 sequence is 13 residues long. Germline lookup yields CDR1 MNHEY and CDR2 SVGAGI.